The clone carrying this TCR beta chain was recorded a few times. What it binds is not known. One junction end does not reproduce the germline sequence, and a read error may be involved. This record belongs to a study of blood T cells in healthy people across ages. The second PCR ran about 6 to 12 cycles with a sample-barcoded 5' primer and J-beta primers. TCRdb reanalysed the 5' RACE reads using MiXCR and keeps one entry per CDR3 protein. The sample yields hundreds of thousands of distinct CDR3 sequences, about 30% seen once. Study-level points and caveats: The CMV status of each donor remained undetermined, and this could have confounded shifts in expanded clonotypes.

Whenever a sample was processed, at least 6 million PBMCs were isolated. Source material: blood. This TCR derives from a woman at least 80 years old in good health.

The CDR3 DNA is TGTGCCAGCAGGGAAGGGATCGGCACAGATACGCAGTATTTT. Translating gives CASREGIGTDTQYF. V gene TRBV6-1 combines with J gene TRBJ2-3; the D is unclear. Germline lookup yields CDR1 MNHNS and CDR2 SASEGT. This CDR3 spans 14 amino acids.